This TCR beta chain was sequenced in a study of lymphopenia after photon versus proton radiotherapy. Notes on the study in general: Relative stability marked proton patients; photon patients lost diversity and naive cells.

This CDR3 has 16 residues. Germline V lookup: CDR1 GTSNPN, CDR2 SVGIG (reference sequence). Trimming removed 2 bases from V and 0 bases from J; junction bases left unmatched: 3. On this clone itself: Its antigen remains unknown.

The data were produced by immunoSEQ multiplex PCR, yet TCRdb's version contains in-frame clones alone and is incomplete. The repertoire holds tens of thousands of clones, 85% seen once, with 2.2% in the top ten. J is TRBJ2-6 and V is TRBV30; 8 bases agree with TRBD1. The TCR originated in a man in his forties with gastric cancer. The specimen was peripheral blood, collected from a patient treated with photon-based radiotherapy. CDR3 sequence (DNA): TGTGCCTGGAGTAGGGACAGGAGCTCTGGGGCCAACGTCCTGACTTTC. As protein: CAWSRDRSSGANVLTF.